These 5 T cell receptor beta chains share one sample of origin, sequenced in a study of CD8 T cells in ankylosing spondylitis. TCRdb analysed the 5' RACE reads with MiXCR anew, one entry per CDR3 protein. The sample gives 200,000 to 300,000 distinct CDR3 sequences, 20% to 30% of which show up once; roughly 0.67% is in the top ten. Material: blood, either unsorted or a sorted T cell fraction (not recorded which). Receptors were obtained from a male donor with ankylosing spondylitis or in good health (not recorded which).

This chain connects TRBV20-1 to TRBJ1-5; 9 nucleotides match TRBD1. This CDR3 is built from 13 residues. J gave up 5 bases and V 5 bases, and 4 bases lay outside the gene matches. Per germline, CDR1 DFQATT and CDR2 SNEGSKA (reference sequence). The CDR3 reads CSAVGTGYQPQHF. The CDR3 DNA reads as TGCAGTGCTGTTGGGACAGGGTATCAGCCCCAGCATTTT.

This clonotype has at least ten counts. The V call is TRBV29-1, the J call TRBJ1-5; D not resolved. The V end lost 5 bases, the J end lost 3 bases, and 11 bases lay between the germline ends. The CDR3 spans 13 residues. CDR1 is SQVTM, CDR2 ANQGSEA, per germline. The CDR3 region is CSVRAFANQPQHF. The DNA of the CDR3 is TGCAGCGTTCGGGCCTTCGCCAATCAGCCCCAGCATTTT. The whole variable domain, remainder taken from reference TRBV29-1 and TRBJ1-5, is SAVISQKPSRDICQRGTSLTIQCQVDSQVTMMFWYRQQPGQSLTLIATANQGSEATYESGFVIDKFPISRPNLTFSTLTVSNMSPEDSSIYLCSVRAFANQPQHFGDGTRLSIL.

CDR3 bases: TGTGCCAGCAGGGGACAGGGGGCTAAAAGGGGGCCCCAGCATTTT. Translated, it gives CASRGQGAKRGPQHF. The rearrangement links TRBV12-3 or TRBV12-4 to TRBJ1-5, with TRBD1 identical over 12 bases. CDR3 size: 15 residues. Trimming at V came to 6 bases and at J to 9 bases, leaving 9 bases not matched to a gene.

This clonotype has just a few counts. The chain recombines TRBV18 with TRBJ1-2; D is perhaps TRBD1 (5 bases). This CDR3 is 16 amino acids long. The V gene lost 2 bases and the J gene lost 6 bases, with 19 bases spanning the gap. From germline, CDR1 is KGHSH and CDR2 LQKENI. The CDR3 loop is CASSPAAVGAENGYTF. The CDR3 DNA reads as TGTGCCAGCTCACCAGCGGCGGTCGGGGCCGAAAATGGCTACACCTTC.

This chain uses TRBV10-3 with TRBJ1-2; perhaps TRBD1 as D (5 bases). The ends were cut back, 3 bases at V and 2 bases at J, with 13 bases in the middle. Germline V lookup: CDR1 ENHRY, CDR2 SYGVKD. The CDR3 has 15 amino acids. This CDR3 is CAISDWGERNYGYTF. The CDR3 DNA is TGTGCCATCAGTGATTGGGGGGAGCGAAACTATGGCTACACCTTC.